The clone carrying this TCR beta chain has ten or more counts. The data stem from a study of T-cell reconstitution after alpha-beta-depleted transplantation in children. CDR1 and CDR2 (germline): DFQATT, SNEGSKA (reference sequence). CDR3 length: 12 residues. The V end was cut by 3 bases, the J end by 0 bases, with 5 bases between. Unique molecular identifiers were used to barcode this TCRbeta library. TCRdb reprocessed the PCR reads with MiXCR, giving one entry per CDR3 protein. The sample holds about 640,000 distinct CDR3 sequences; 16% are singletons and the top ten take approximately 1%. The source is a human donor who donated a stem cell graft to a child with acute myeloid leukemia. The sequencing used PBMCs from the stem cell graft donor, collected from the stem cell graft. The chain recombines TRBV20-1 with TRBJ1-1; D call uncertain. CDR3 loop: CSASRLNTEAFF. The CDR3 DNA is TGCAGTGCTAGCCGGTTGAACACTGAAGCTTTCTTT.